This T cell receptor beta chain was identified in a study of blood T cell repertoires in COVID-19. Study information: There were acute and convalescent COVID-19 samples, and they came from the United States, Italy and Spain.

The CDR3 is made up of 13 amino acids. The V gene lost 4 bases and the J gene lost 16 bases, with 20 bases spanning the gap. Germline V gives CDR1 MGHDK, CDR2 SYGVNS. Generated by immunoSEQ multiplex PCR, the TCRdb table keeps only in-frame clones and is missing some. This table has under 200,000 clones, approximately 91% appearing once. Input material: peripheral blood. The TCR sequence derives from a man aged 18 to 29 with acute or convalescent COVID-19. V is TRBV25-1 and J is TRBJ2-1; possible D gene TRBD1, 6 bases. The CDR3 DNA is TGTGCCAGCAGTGGGTTAGGACAGAGCCCGCCCTTCTTC. Encoded protein: CASSGLGQSPPFF.